Each of the 11 T cell receptor beta chains below was sequenced from the same sample in a study of blood T cell repertoires in COVID-19. TCRdb's copy holds only in-frame clones and misses some; the assay was immunoSEQ multiplex PCR. The top ten clones hold over 4.5% of a sample with 50,000 to 65,000 clones, 81% of them seen once. The sequencing input was peripheral blood. Receptor source: a woman aged 55-75 years with acute or convalescent COVID-19.

The V gene is TRBV5-1, the J gene TRBJ1-5; the match to TRBD1 covers 7 bases. The CDR3 loop spans 15 amino acids. V was clipped by 4 bases and J by 2 bases; unmatched bases: 6. The V gene's germline CDR1 is SGHRS and CDR2 YFSETQ. For the CDR3, the DNA is TGCGCCAGCAGCACCGACGGACAGGGCAATCAGCCCCAGCATTTT. This gives the protein CASSTDGQGNQPQHF.

The rearrangement joins TRBV27 to TRBJ2-1; TRBD2 aligns across 9 bases. The ends lost 7 bases at V and 5 bases at J; junction bases unmatched: 9. The CDR3 has 15 residues. The V gene's germline CDR1 is MNHEY and CDR2 SMNVEV (reference sequence). The CDR3 region is CASKAGGLEHNEQFF. The CDR3 coding sequence is TGTGCCAGCAAAGCGGGAGGCCTGGAACACAATGAGCAGTTCTTC.

This chain joins TRBV27 and TRBJ2-5, with 7 bases aligning to TRBD1. With V trimmed by 8 bases and J by 4 bases, 10 bases remained unmatched. Germline V gene lookup returns CDR1 MNHEY and CDR2 SMNVEV (reference sequence). The CDR3 has 14 amino acids. CDR3 loop: CASWGDRARETQYF. The CDR3 DNA follows: TGTGCCAGCTGGGGTGACAGGGCGCGAGAGACCCAGTACTTC.

The genes are TRBV29-1 and TRBJ2-5; D is undetermined. The CDR3 loop spans 12 amino acids. The V end lost 4 bases, the J end lost 2 bases, and 8 bases lay between the germline ends. Germline lookup yields CDR1 SQVTM and CDR2 ANQGSEA. The CDR3 here is CSVVSVQETQYF. CDR3 bases: TGCAGCGTTGTGTCGGTGCAAGAGACCCAGTACTTC.

This chain uses TRBV6-4 with TRBJ1-1; TRBD1 might be the D (6 bases). Trimming took off 5 bases at V and 2 bases at J, with 9 bases between the two ends. Germline CDR1 MRHNA, CDR2 SNTAGT. This CDR3 has 13 residues. In DNA, the CDR3 is TGTGCCAGCAGTCGGGACATTAACACTGAAGCTTTCTTT. Translation: CASSRDINTEAFF.

The chain carries TRBV2 and TRBJ1-1, with D perhaps TRBD1 (5 bases). Germline V CDR1 and CDR2: SNHLY, FYNNEI. The CDR3 totals 14 residues. Between the trimmed V and J ends, which lost 8 bases and 4 bases, there was a span of 17 bases. The CDR3 sequence: CASGRDGGGTEAFF. CDR3 nucleotide sequence: TGTGCCAGCGGCCGAGATGGGGGAGGCACTGAAGCTTTCTTT.

The V call is TRBV5-6, the J call TRBJ2-7; D call uncertain. The CDR3 extends over 15 amino acids. Deletions cut 2 bases from V and 0 bases from J, with 12 bases between. Per the germline V gene, CDR1 is SGHDT and CDR2 is YYEEEE. CDR3 sequence: CASSFRPSGSYEQYF. The CDR3 DNA reads as TGTGCCAGCAGCTTTCGGCCATCGGGCTCCTACGAGCAGTACTTC.

The V gene is TRBV7-2, the J gene TRBJ1-5; 8 nucleotides line up with TRBD1. The CDR3 covers 15 residues. The germline V gene encodes CDR1 SGHTA and CDR2 FQGNSA. V was clipped by 4 bases and J by 2 bases; unmatched bases: 4. The CDR3 here is CASSSRTGRNQPQHF. The CDR3 nucleotides are TGTGCCAGCAGCTCGCGGACAGGGCGCAATCAGCCCCAGCATTTT. Looking up the rest from reference TRBV7-2 and TRBJ1-5 gives the full variable domain: GAGVSQSPSNKVTEKGKDVELRCDPISGHTALYWYRQSLGQGLEFLIYFQGNSAPDKSGLPSDRFSAERTGGSVSTLTIQRTQQEDSAVYLCASSSRTGRNQPQHFGDGTRLSIL.

The chain is built from TRBV11-2 and TRBJ1-1; 7 bases agree with TRBD1. Germline V gives CDR1 SGHAT, CDR2 FQNNGV. After removal of 5 bases from V and 2 bases from J, the junction contained 8 bases not matched to a gene. CDR3 length equals 15 residues. CDR3: CASSHNRGANTEAFF. The CDR3 bases are TGTGCCAGCAGCCACAACAGGGGAGCAAACACTGAAGCTTTCTTT.

The chain carries TRBV7-9 and TRBJ1-1, with a possible D match to TRBD1 (5 bases). Trimming pared 4 bases from V and 1 base from J, leaving 7 bases between. The germline V gene has CDR1 SEHNR and CDR2 FQNEAQ (reference sequence). The CDR3 extends over 13 amino acids. The CDR3 nucleotides read TGTGCCAGCAGCTCGGGGGAGAACACTGAAGCTTTCTTT. Translated: CASSSGENTEAFF. The full variable domain, rest sourced from reference TRBV7-9 and TRBJ1-1, is DTGVSQNPRHKITKRGQNVTFRCDPISEHNRLYWYRQTLGQGPEFLTYFQNEAQLEKSRLLSDRFSAERPKGSFSTLEIQRTEQGDSAMYLCASSSGENTEAFFGQGTRLTVV.

The chain joins TRBV28 to TRBJ2-1; 12 bases are a match to TRBD2. J was trimmed by 2 bases and V by 7 bases; bases with no gene match: 3. Germline V CDR1 and CDR2: MDHEN, SYDVKM. The CDR3 consists of 15 residues. CDR3 loop: CASILAGGPYNEQFF. CDR3 in DNA: TGTGCCAGCATACTAGCGGGGGGCCCCTACAATGAGCAGTTCTTC.